This T cell receptor (beta chain) was obtained from a study of blood T cell repertoires in COVID-19. Study-wide background: Spain, Italy and the United States supplied samples that represented acute and convalescent COVID-19. From T cells, B-cell-depleted T cells, or PBMCs came the material, which was cDNA or gDNA.

Authors' processing steps: Cell counts per sample came from amplifying reference gene primers. TCRdb keeps only in-frame clones here, not all; method: immunoSEQ multiplex PCR. V, J and clone size were drawn from that table, and D and trimming were deduced from the DNA. The table has around 350,000 clones, around 87% seen once. Germline CDR1 MDHEN, CDR2 SYDVKM. Between the trimmed V and J ends, which lost 3 bases and 2 bases, there was a span of 13 bases. The CDR3 covers 15 residues. The TCR originated in a human donor in a cohort sampled during active COVID-19. Input material: peripheral blood. J is TRBJ1-2 and V is TRBV28; TRBD1 might be the D (6 bases). DNA of the CDR3: TGTGCCAGCAGTTTCCCCGGGACAACGAACTATGGCTACACCTTC. This encodes CASSFPGTTNYGYTF.